This T cell receptor beta chain stems from a study of blood T cell repertoires in COVID-19. Study summary: The samples span acute and convalescent COVID-19 from the United States, Italy and Spain.

Cohorts were determined from participant-reported clinical history. This clone was seen a single time. Authors' analysis steps: By means of reference gene primer amplification, nucleated cell counts were estimated. Assay: immunoSEQ multiplex PCR; the TCRdb copy retains only in-frame clones and omits some. That table gives V, J and clone size, and the DNA gave D and trimming. The data contain hundreds of thousands of clones, 85% to 90% of them singletons. CDR1 LGHNA and CDR2 YNFKEQ come from the germline V gene. CDR3 length: 14 amino acids. Germline trimming cut 6 bases from V and 0 bases from J; bases unmatched to any gene: 2.

Sequenced sample: PBMCs or T cells enriched from blood (not recorded which). This clonotype was obtained from a woman aged 18-29 years with acute COVID-19. This sequence joins TRBV4-2 and TRBJ2-3, with 8 bases matching TRBD1. The CDR3 nucleotides are TGTGCCAGCAGTCAGGGGGCCAGCACAGATACGCAGTATTTT. Translated, it gives CASSQGASTDTQYF.